This paragraph reports one T cell receptor (beta chain). The antigen remains undetermined. The data stem from a study of siplizumab effects on memory and regulatory T cells. Study-wide results and caveats: Siplizumab led to significantly less abundant alloreactive sequences that could be traced back to unstimulated CD4+ memory cells. Naive T cells appeared more varied than memory cells and looked like key alloresponse contributors.

Sequencing was performed with immunoSEQ multiplex PCR; in TCRdb, only in-frame clones are kept and a portion is missing. The sample carries fewer than 65,000 clones, more than 85% recorded once. The sequence was obtained from a human donor in good health. Source material: CD8+ T cells sorted from blood.

The CDR3: CASTKSHPLYANTEAFF. The CDR3 DNA follows: TGTGCCAGCACAAAATCACATCCCCTCTATGCGAACACTGAAGCTTTCTTT. The J gene is TRBJ1-1, the V gene TRBV7-8; D unclear. The germline V and J ends were trimmed by 7 bases and 1 base, with 22 bases remaining between them. The CDR3 is 17 amino acids. Germline V CDR1 and CDR2: SGHVS, FQNEAQ.